This T cell receptor beta chain was observed in a study of T-cell memory formation after mild COVID-19. TCRdb reprocessed the 5' RACE reads with MiXCR, giving one entry per CDR3 protein. The top ten hold about 7.4% of the sample, which has some 600,000 distinct CDR3 sequences, roughly a sixth seen once. J gave up 4 bases and V 7 bases, and 6 bases lay outside the gene matches. CDR3 length equals 15 residues. The clonotype originates from an adult woman who had mild COVID-19 (a few samples of this study predate the infection). Cell type and time point are not known. V and J are TRBV12-3 or TRBV12-4 and TRBJ2-1; the match to TRBD1 covers 11 bases. Material for sequencing was PBMCs or a T cell subset sorted from them (not recorded which). CDR3 in DNA: TGTGCCAGCACCACAGGACAGGGGGCATACAATGAGCAGTTCTTC. Encoded protein: CASTTGQGAYNEQFF.